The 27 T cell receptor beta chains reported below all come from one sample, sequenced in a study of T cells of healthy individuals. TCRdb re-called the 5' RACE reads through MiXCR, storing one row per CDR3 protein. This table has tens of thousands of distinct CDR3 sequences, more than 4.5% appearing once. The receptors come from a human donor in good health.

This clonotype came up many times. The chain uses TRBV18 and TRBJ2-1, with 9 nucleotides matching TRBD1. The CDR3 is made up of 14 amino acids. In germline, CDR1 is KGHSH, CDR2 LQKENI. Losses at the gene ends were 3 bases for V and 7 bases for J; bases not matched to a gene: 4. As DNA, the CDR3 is TGTGCCAGCTCACCGCCGACAGGGGGGAATGAGCAGTTCTTC. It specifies CASSPPTGGNEQFF.

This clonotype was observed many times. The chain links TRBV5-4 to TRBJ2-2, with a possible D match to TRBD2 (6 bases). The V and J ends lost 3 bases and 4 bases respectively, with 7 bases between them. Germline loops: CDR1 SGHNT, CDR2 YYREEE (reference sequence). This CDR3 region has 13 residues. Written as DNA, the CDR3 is TGTGCCAGCAGCTGGGACTTCACCGGGGAGCTGTTTTTT. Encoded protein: CASSWDFTGELFF.

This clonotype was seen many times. The CDR3 region has the DNA TGTGCCACCAGTGAAGTCAGGGGTCCCGGGAATGAGCAGTTCTTC. Its translation: CATSEVRGPGNEQFF. The chain carries TRBV24-1 and TRBJ2-1, with D possibly matching TRBD1 (6 bases). Trimming pared 4 bases from V and 7 bases from J, leaving 16 bases between. Per germline, CDR1 KGHDR and CDR2 SFDVKD. This CDR3 has 15 amino acids.

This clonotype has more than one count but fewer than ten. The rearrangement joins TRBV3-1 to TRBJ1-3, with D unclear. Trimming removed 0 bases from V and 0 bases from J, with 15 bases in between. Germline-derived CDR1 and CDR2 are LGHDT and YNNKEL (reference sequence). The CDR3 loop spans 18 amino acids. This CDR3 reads CASSQEDSGSRSGNTIYF. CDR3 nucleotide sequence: TGTGCCAGCAGCCAAGAAGACTCGGGGTCCCGCTCTGGAAACACCATATATTTT.

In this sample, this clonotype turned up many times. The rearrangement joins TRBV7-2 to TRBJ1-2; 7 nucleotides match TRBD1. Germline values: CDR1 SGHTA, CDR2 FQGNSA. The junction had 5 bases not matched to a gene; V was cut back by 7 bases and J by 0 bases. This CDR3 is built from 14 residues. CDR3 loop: CASTRQGANYGYTF. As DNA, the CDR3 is TGTGCCAGCACCCGACAGGGAGCTAACTATGGCTACACCTTC. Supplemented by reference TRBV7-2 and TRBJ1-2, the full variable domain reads GAGVSQSPSNKVTEKGKDVELRCDPISGHTALYWYRQSLGQGLEFLIYFQGNSAPDKSGLPSDRFSAERTGGSVSTLTIQRTQQEDSAVYLCASTRQGANYGYTFGSGTRLTVV.

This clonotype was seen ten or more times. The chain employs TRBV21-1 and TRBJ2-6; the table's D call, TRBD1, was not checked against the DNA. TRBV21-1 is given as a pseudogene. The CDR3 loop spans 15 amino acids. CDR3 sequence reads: CASSIYRAGANVLTF. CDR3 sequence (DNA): TGTGCCAGCAGCATATACAGGGCTGGGGCCAACGTCCTGACTTTC.

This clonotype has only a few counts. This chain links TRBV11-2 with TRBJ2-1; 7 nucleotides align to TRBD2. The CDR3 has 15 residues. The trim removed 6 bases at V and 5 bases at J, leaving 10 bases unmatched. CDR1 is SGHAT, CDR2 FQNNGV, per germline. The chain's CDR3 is CASSPYRGSHNEQFF. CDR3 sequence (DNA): TGTGCCAGCAGTCCTTACCGCGGGAGCCACAATGAGCAGTTCTTC.

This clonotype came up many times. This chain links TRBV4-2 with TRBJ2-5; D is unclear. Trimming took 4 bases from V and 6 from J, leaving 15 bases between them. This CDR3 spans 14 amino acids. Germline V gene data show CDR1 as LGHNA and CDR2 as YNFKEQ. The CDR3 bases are TGTGCCAGCAGCCCAAATTTGGAAACAAAGACCCAGTACTTC. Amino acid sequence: CASSPNLETKTQYF.

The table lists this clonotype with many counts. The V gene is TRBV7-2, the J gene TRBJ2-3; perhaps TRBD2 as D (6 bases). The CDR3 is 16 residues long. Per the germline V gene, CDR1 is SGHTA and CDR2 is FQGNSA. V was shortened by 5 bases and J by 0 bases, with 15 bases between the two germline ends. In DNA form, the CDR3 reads TGTGCCAGCAGCATCGGGACTGCTATTAGCACAGATACGCAGTATTTT. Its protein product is CASSIGTAISTDTQYF.

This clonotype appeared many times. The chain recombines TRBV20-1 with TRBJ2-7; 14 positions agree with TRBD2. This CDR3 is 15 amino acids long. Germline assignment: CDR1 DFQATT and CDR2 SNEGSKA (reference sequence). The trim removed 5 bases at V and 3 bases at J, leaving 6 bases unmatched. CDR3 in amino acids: CSAPRTSGRFYEQYF. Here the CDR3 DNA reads TGCAGTGCTCCCCGGACTAGCGGGAGGTTCTACGAGCAGTACTTC.

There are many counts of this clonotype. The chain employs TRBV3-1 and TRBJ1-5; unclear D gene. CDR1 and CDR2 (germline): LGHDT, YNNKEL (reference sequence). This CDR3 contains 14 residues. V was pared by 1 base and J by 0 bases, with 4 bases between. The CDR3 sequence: CASSQGSSNQPQHF. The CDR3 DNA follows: TGTGCCAGCAGCCAAGGCAGTAGCAATCAGCCCCAGCATTTT.

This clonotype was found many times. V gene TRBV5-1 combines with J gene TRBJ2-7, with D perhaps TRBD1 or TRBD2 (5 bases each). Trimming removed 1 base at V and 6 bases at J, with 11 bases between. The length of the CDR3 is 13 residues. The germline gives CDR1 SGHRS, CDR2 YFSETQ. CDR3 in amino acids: CASSLWGYREQYF. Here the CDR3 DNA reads TGCGCCAGCAGCTTGTGGGGGTATCGCGAGCAGTACTTC.

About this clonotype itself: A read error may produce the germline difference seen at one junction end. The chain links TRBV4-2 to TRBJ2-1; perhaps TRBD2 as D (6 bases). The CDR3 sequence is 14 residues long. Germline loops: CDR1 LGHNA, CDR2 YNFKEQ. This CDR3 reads CASGSWRVRGELFF. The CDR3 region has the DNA TGTGCCAGCGGTTCCTGGAGGGTACGGGGTGAGCTGTTCTTC.

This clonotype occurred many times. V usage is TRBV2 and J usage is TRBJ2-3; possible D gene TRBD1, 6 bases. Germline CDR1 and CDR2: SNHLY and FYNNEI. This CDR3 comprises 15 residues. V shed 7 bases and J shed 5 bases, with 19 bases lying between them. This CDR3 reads CASINDRSGGDTQYF. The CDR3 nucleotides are TGTGCCAGCATTAATGACAGGTCCGGTGGAGATACGCAGTATTTT. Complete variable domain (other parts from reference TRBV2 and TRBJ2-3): EPEVTQTPSHQVTQMGQEVILRCVPISNHLYFYWYRQILGQKVEFLVSFYNNEISEKSEIFDDQFSVERPDGSNFTLKIRSTKLEDSAMYFCASINDRSGGDTQYFGPGTRLTVL.

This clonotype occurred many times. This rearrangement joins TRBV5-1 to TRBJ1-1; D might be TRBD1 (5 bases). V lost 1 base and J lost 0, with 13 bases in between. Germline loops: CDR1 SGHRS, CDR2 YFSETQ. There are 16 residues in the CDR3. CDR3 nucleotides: TGCGCCAGCAGCTTGAACTTACAGGTCATGAACACTGAAGCTTTCTTT. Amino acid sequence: CASSLNLQVMNTEAFF.

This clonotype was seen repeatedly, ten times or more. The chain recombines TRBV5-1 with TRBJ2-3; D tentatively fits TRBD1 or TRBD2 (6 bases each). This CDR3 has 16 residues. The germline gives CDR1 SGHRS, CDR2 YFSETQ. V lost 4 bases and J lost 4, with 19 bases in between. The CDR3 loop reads CASSLDRREAADTQYF. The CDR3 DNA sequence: TGCGCCAGCAGCCTTGACAGGAGGGAGGCCGCAGATACGCAGTATTTT.

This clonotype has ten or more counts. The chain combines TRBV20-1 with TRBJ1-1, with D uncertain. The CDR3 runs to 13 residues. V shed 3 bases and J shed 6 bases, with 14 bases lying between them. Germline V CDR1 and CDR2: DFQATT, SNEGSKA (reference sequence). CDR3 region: CSARSPQLSEAFF. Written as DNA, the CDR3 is TGCAGTGCTAGGTCCCCGCAGTTATCTGAAGCTTTCTTT.

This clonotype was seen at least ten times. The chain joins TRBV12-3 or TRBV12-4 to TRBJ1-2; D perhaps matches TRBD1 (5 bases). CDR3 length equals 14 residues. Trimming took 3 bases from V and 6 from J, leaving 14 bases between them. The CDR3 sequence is CASSFWGEADGYTF. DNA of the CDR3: TGTGCCAGCAGTTTCTGGGGCGAAGCGGATGGCTACACCTTC.

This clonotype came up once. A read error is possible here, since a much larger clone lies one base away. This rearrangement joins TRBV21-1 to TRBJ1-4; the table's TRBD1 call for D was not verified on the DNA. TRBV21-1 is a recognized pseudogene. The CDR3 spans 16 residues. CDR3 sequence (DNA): TGTGCCAGCAGTATAGGGCGCCAAGCAACTAATGAAAAACCGTTTTTT. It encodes CASSIGRQATNEKPFF.

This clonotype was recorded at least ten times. The CDR3 nucleotides are TGTGCCAGCAGCTCAATAAAGCTAGCGGGGATCACAGATACGCAGTATTTT. It is translated as CASSSIKLAGITDTQYF. The V gene is TRBV13, the J gene TRBJ2-3; 9 nucleotides agree with TRBD2. This CDR3 has 17 residues. Germline CDR1 and CDR2: PRHDT and FYEKMQ (reference sequence). J gave up 2 bases and V 4 bases, and 10 bases lay outside the gene matches. The variable domain in full, with the rest retrieved from reference TRBV13 and TRBJ2-3, is AAGVIQSPRHLIKEKRETATLKCYPIPRHDTVYWYQQGPGQDPQFLISFYEKMQSDKGSIPDRFSAQQFSDYHSELNMSSLELGDSALYFCASSSIKLAGITDTQYFGPGTRLTVL.

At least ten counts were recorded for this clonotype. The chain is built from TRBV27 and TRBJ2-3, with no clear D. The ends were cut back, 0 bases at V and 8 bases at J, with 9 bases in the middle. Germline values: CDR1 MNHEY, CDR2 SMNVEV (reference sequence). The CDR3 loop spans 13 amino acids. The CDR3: CASSLSDLGTQYF. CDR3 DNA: TGTGCCAGCAGTTTATCCGACCTTGGTACGCAGTATTTT.

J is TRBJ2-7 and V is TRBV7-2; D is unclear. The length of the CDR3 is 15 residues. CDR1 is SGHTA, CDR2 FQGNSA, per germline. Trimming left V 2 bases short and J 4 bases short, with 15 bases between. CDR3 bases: TGTGCCAGCAGCTTACTCCGTCGAAGTTTATACGAGCAGTACTTC. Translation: CASSLLRRSLYEQYF.

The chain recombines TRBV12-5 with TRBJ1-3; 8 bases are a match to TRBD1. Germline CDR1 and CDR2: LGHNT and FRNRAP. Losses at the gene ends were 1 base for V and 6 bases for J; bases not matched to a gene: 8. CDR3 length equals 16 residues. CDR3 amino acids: CASGLEPTGAKNTIYF. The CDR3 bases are TGTGCTAGTGGTTTGGAGCCGACAGGGGCCAAAAACACCATATATTTT. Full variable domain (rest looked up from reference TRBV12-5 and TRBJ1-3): DARVTQTPRHKVTEMGQEVTMRCQPILGHNTVFWYRQTMMQGLELLAYFRNRAPLDDSGMPKDRFSAEMPDATLATLKIQPSEPRDSAVYFCASGLEPTGAKNTIYFGEGSWLTVV.

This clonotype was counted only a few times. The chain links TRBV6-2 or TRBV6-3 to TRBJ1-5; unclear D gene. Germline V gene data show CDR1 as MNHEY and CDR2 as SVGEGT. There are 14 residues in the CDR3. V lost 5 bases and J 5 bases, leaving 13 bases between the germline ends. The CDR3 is CASSRVGSYQPQHF. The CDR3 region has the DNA TGTGCCAGCAGTCGCGTGGGGTCTTATCAGCCCCAGCATTTT.

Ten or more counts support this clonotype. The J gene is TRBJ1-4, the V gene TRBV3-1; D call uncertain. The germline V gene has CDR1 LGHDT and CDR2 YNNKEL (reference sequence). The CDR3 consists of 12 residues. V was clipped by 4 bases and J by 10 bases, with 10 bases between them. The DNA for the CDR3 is TGTGCCAGCAGCCGCTATCGGGGAAAACTGTTTTTT. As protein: CASSRYRGKLFF.

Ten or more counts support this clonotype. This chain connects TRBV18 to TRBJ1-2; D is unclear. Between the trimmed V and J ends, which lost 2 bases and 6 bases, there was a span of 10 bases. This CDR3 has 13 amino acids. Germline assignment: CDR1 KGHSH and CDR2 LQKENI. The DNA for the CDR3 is TGTGCCAGCTCACCAGGAGGGTCCGATGGCTACACCTTC. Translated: CASSPGGSDGYTF.

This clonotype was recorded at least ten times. Here the CDR3 reads CASSLMGTENSPLHF. CDR3 nucleotides: TGTGCCAGCAGCTTAATGGGGACGGAGAATTCACCCCTCCACTTT. The chain couples TRBV7-3 to TRBJ1-6; D might be TRBD1 (5 bases). V gave up 1 base and J gave up 7 bases, with 11 bases separating them. Germline values: CDR1 SGHTA, CDR2 FQGTGA. The CDR3 consists of 15 residues. The full variable domain, in which reference TRBV7-3 and TRBJ1-6 provide the parts outside the CDR3, is GAGVSQTPSNKVTEKGKYVELRCDPISGHTALYWYRQSLGQGPEFLIYFQGTGAADDSGLPNDRFFAVRPEGSVSTLKIQRTERGDSAVYLCASSLMGTENSPLHFGNGTRLTVT.